This TCR beta chain is from a study of cytomegalovirus exposure and HLA in healthy donors. Vbeta (60) and Jbeta (13) primers were used in the PCR. Profiling relied on immunoSEQ multiplex PCR, and the TCRdb table lists in-frame clones only, not all of them. The sample has under 200,000 clones, 60% to 80% seen once. As concerns this clone: The germline gene is not matched at one end of the junction; a read error may be the cause.

CDR3 length: 16 amino acids. Looked up from germline, CDR1 is LNHDA and CDR2 is SQIVND (reference sequence). The chain recombines TRBV19 with TRBJ1-2, with a weak D call TRBD1 (6 bases). This sequence originates from a woman between 40 and 55 years old in good health and CMV-seropositive. The specimen sequenced was PBMCs. Here the CDR3 reads CTSSPPPGTGNDGYTF. The CDR3 bases are TGTACCAGTAGTCCCCCTCCCGGAACAGGGAATGATGGCTACACCTTC.